This T cell receptor (beta chain) was found in a study of identical twins. This clonotype has at least ten counts. Trimming removed 4 bases at V and 5 bases at J, with 14 bases between. The CDR3 covers 14 residues. Germline CDR1 is SGHRS and CDR2 is YFSETQ. A universal primer site came from template switching; cDNA carried unique molecular identifiers. TCRdb processed the 5' RACE reads anew with MiXCR; each CDR3 protein has one entry. The sample lists hundreds of thousands of distinct CDR3 sequences; around a sixth were seen once. In addition, the sample was reused for a study of T cells expressing NK-cell markers. In that study: The study sequenced eight donors, seven HCMV-seropositive and one seronegative.

This receptor was identified in a woman under 30 in good health. Sequencing used PBMCs. This sequence joins TRBV5-1 and TRBJ2-3, with a tentative D call TRBD2 (5 bases). CDR3 DNA sequence: TGCGCCAGCAGCCCTTGGCGGGCCGGAGATACGCAGTATTTT. It translates to CASSPWRAGDTQYF.